A selection of T cell receptor beta chains follows, all from one sample in a study of blood T cell repertoires in COVID-19. The assay was immunoSEQ multiplex PCR, and TCRdb's table has in-frame clones only and misses some. The table shows 200,000 to 300,000 clones, with about 87% occurring only once. The sequencing sample was made of peripheral blood. The receptors were gathered from a woman aged 40 to 50 who had recovered from COVID-19. CDR3s include the opening cysteine and the closing phenylalanine or tryptophan. D genes are given only for firm matches. Size tells how often a clone was seen (once, few, many) or the class of an expanded clone, and some rows leave it out.

TRBV2,NA,NA,TRBJ2-3,CASSGRQSTDTQYF,TGTGCCAGCAGTGGCCGTCAGAGCACAGATACGCAGTATTTT
TRBV5-1,NA,TRBD2,TRBJ2-7,CASSPGLAGAYSYEQYF,TGCGCCAGCAGCCCGGGACTAGCGGGGGCCTACTCCTACGAGCAGTACTTC
TRBV19,NA,TRBD1,TRBJ2-3,CASSIQGTDTQYF,TGTGCCAGTAGCATACAGGGGACAGATACGCAGTATTTT
TRBV7-6,NA,TRBD1,TRBJ1-5,CASSPWTGGVNQPQHF,TGTGCCAGCAGCCCGTGGACAGGGGGCGTGAATCAGCCCCAGCATTTT
TRBV7-7,NA,NA,TRBJ2-1,CASSLSQESYNEQFF,TGTGCCAGCAGCTTATCCCAGGAATCCTACAATGAGCAGTTCTTC
TRBV5-1,NA,NA,TRBJ1-4,CASSPLLGGNEKLFF,TGCGCCAGCAGCCCCCTCCTAGGAGGCAATGAAAAACTGTTTTTT
TRBV30,NA,TRBD2,TRBJ2-7,CAGSAPSGGPKDEQYF,TGTGCCGGGTCCGCTCCTAGCGGGGGGCCCAAGGACGAGCAGTACTTC
TRBV5-6,NA,NA,TRBJ1-3,CASSYRAGNTIYF,TGTGCCAGCAGCTACAGGGCTGGAAACACCATATATTTT
TRBV5-5,NA,TRBD1,TRBJ1-4,CASSLAAAGGEKLFF,TGTGCCAGCAGCTTGGCCGCGGCAGGGGGTGAAAAACTGTTTTTT
TRBV6-5,NA,TRBD1,TRBJ2-5,CASSPGTGRETQYF,TGTGCCAGCAGCCCCGGGACAGGGCGGGAGACCCAGTACTTC
TRBV2,NA,TRBD1,TRBJ1-2,CASRYRGAREYGYTF,TGTGCCAGCAGATACAGGGGCGCGAGGGAATATGGCTACACCTTC
TRBV9,NA,NA,TRBJ2-1,CASSVSGRGSYNEQFF,TGTGCCAGCAGCGTAAGTGGAAGGGGCTCCTACAATGAGCAGTTCTTC
TRBV5-1,NA,TRBD1,TRBJ1-1,CASSVTGSGTEAFF,TGCGCCAGCAGCGTGACAGGGTCCGGTACTGAAGCTTTCTTT
TRBV5-6,once,NA,TRBJ2-7,CASSGRGFEQYF,TGTGCCAGCAGCGGGAGGGGGTTCGAGCAGTACTTC
TRBV19,few,NA,TRBJ1-5,CAISRDNNQPQHF,TGTGCCATCAGCCGGGACAATAATCAGCCCCAGCATTTT
TRBV4-1,NA,NA,TRBJ1-1,CASSHPNWGGTEAFF,TGCGCCAGCAGCCATCCCAATTGGGGGGGCACTGAAGCTTTCTTT
TRBV7-3,NA,NA,TRBJ2-2,CASSFSNTGELFF,TGTGCCAGCAGCTTCTCGAACACCGGGGAGCTGTTTTTT
TRBV7-9,many,NA,TRBJ1-2,CASSASNYGYTF,TGTGCCAGCAGCGCCAGTAACTATGGCTACACCTTC
TRBV5-1,few,TRBD2,TRBJ2-1,CASSALTSGGYNEQFF,TGCGCCAGCAGCGCGTTGACTAGCGGGGGATACAATGAGCAGTTCTTC
TRBV9,NA,NA,TRBJ1-6,CASSLYVSSYNSPLHF,TGTGCCAGCAGCCTATACGTGAGCTCCTATAATTCACCCCTCCACTTT
TRBV7-2,NA,TRBD1,TRBJ1-2,CASSLGGTGTFYGYTF,TGTGCCAGCAGCTTAGGTGGGACAGGGACTTTTTATGGCTACACCTTC
TRBV5-1,NA,TRBD1,TRBJ1-1,CASSLGWTGGNTEAFF,TGCGCCAGCAGCTTGGGGTGGACAGGGGGGAACACTGAAGCTTTCTTT
TRBV12-3/TRBV12-4,NA,NA,TRBJ1-1,CASSLVQNTEAFF,TGTGCCAGCAGTTTAGTCCAGAACACTGAAGCTTTCTTT
TRBV11-2,NA,TRBD1,TRBJ1-2,CASSLAPLGQGRGYTF,TGTGCCAGCAGCTTGGCCCCGCTCGGACAGGGAAGGGGCTACACCTTC
TRBV19,NA,TRBD2,TRBJ2-3,CASSITLAGGTDTQYF,TGTGCCAGTAGTATCACGCTAGCGGGGGGCACAGATACGCAGTATTTT
TRBV5-4,NA,TRBD1,TRBJ1-4,CASSSQQGAGEKLFF,TGTGCCAGCAGCTCCCAGCAGGGGGCTGGCGAAAAACTGTTTTTT
TRBV10-3,NA,TRBD1,TRBJ1-3,CAIRQGGNTIYF,TGTGCCATTAGACAGGGGGGAAACACCATATATTTT
TRBV7-9,NA,TRBD2,TRBJ2-3,CASSASGGARDTQYF,TGTGCCAGCAGCGCTAGCGGGGGGGCTCGGGATACGCAGTATTTT
TRBV2,once,TRBD2,TRBJ2-7,CASRETSGGIYEQYF,TGTGCCAGCAGGGAGACTAGCGGGGGGATATACGAGCAGTACTTC
TRBV12-3/TRBV12-4,NA,NA,TRBJ1-1,CARARQVSTEAFF,TGTGCCAGGGCTAGACAGGTCAGCACTGAAGCTTTCTTT
TRBV6-5,NA,NA,TRBJ1-2,CASSSLTEGANYGYTF,TGTGCCAGCAGTTCCCTTACGGAGGGTGCTAACTATGGCTACACCTTC
TRBV7-2,NA,NA,TRBJ2-3,CASSLTGGVGTDTQYF,TGTGCCAGCAGCTTGACGGGCGGGGTCGGAACAGATACGCAGTATTTT
TRBV18,NA,NA,TRBJ1-1,CASSQDSEAFF,TGTGCCAGCTCACAGGACAGCGAAGCTTTCTTT
TRBV7-2,NA,NA,TRBJ1-5,CASSLYLGLGQPQHF,TGTGCCAGCAGCTTATACCTGGGCTTGGGTCAGCCCCAGCATTTT
TRBV5-1,NA,NA,TRBJ1-4,CASSNDGSHEKLFF,TGCGCCAGCAGCAATGACGGGTCTCATGAAAAACTGTTTTTT
TRBV7-9,few,NA,TRBJ1-2,CASSLETGKANYGYTF,TGTGCCAGCAGCTTAGAAACGGGGAAAGCTAACTATGGCTACACCTTC
TRBV7-8,once,TRBD1,TRBJ2-3,CASSSDRGFPDTQYF,TGTGCCAGCAGCTCGGACAGGGGCTTTCCAGATACGCAGTATTTT
TRBV5-4,NA,TRBD1,TRBJ1-1,CASSLGGTSVNTEAFF,TGTGCCAGCAGCTTAGGGGGCACGAGCGTGAACACTGAAGCTTTCTTT
TRBV7-6,few,NA,TRBJ2-3,CASSLMSLGDTQYF,TGTGCCAGCAGCTTAATGAGCCTTGGAGATACGCAGTATTTT
TRBV6-1,NA,TRBD2,TRBJ2-7,CASSDRRLAGTNSYEQYF,TGTGCCAGCAGTGACAGGAGACTAGCGGGGACCAATTCCTACGAGCAGTACTTC
TRBV19,NA,TRBD1,TRBJ1-2,CASSTTGGAEGYTF,TGTGCCAGTAGTACGACAGGGGGCGCAGAGGGCTACACCTTC
TRBV4-3,NA,NA,TRBJ2-7,CASSQGLGYEQYF,TGCGCCAGCAGCCAAGGACTAGGCTACGAGCAGTACTTC
TRBV27,NA,NA,TRBJ2-1,CASSPTGRPYNEQFF,TGTGCCAGCAGTCCGACAGGTCGCCCCTACAATGAGCAGTTCTTC
TRBV7-2,NA,NA,TRBJ2-5,CASRVRDQETQYF,TGTGCCAGCAGGGTGAGGGATCAAGAGACCCAGTACTTC
TRBV7-2,NA,NA,TRBJ1-3,CASSANDPGTGNTIYF,TGTGCCAGCAGCGCCAACGACCCGGGAACTGGAAACACCATATATTTT
TRBV27,NA,TRBD1,TRBJ2-7,CASSRTGGSYEQYF,TGTGCCAGCAGTCGGACAGGGGGGTCCTACGAGCAGTACTTC
TRBV5-1,NA,NA,TRBJ2-2,CASSRSYRAGFANTGELFF,TGCGCCAGCAGCAGATCGTACAGGGCAGGCTTCGCGAACACCGGGGAGCTGTTTTTT
TRBV10-2,NA,NA,TRBJ1-5,CASSIFGQFDQPQHF,TGCGCCAGCAGTATTTTTGGACAGTTTGATCAGCCCCAGCATTTT
TRBV10-3,NA,TRBD2,TRBJ2-1,CAISDTGTNNNEQFF,TGTGCCATCAGTGATACCGGGACTAATAACAATGAGCAGTTCTTC
TRBV7-9,NA,TRBD1,TRBJ2-3,CASSLIRQGRNTQYF,TGTGCCAGCAGCTTAATCAGACAGGGGCGGAATACGCAGTATTTT
TRBV12-1,NA,NA,TRBJ1-5,CASSLHQPQHF,TGTGCCAGCAGCCTTCATCAGCCCCAGCATTTT